Presented here are 30 T cell receptor beta chains from one specimen sequenced in a study of beta chain features in type 1 diabetes. The isolated RNA, all of it, was reverse transcribed, so expressed TCRB transcripts were what got sequenced. Repertoires were generated with immunoSEQ multiplex PCR, while TCRdb's copy carries only in-frame clones and drops some. This sample has 350,000 to 450,000 clones, with approximately 15% found just once. The sequenced material came from naive CD4+ T cells from blood. Receptors originate from a woman aged 18-29 years in good health.

This clone showed up just a few times. This rearrangement joins TRBV14 to TRBJ2-6; TRBD1 aligns across 8 bases. The CDR3 consists of 16 residues. V gave up 1 base and J gave up 4 bases; unmatched junction bases: 3. Germline assignment: CDR1 SGHDN and CDR2 FVKESK. This chain's CDR3 is CASSQATGAGANVLTF. CDR3 DNA: TGTGCCAGCAGCCAAGCGACAGGGGCCGGGGCCAACGTCCTGACTTTC.

This chain uses TRBV7-9 with TRBJ1-1; 7 nucleotides agree with TRBD1. Germline V gene lookup returns CDR1 SEHNR and CDR2 FQNEAQ (reference sequence). The length of the CDR3 is 12 residues. The V and J ends lost 5 bases and 6 bases, in that order; junction bases with no gene match: 3. The CDR3 is CASSRDSSEAFF. DNA of the CDR3: TGTGCCAGCAGCCGGGACAGTTCTGAAGCTTTCTTT.

This clone was counted between two and nine times. The chain joins TRBV9 to TRBJ2-5; perhaps TRBD1 as D (6 bases). Germline CDR1 SGDLS, CDR2 YYNGEE. The CDR3 length is 16 residues. Trimming removed 0 bases from V and 5 bases from J, with 17 bases in between. The CDR3 nucleotides read TGTGCCAGCAGCGTAGCTAGGGGGATAGGGAAGGAGACCCAGTACTTC. Amino acids: CASSVARGIGKETQYF.

This clone was picked up a small number of times. J is TRBJ2-5 and V is TRBV6-6, with a possible D match to TRBD1 (5 bases). V gave up 2 bases and J gave up 6 bases, with 13 bases separating them. CDR3 size: 14 residues. Germline V gives CDR1 MNHNY, CDR2 SVGAGI (reference sequence). Written as DNA, the CDR3 is TGTGCCAGCAGTTACGGGGCAGGGTGGCAGACCCAGTACTTC. Its protein is CASSYGAGWQTQYF.

This clone came up a few times. The gene calls are TRBV5-1 and TRBJ1-3; D gene ambiguous. There are 16 residues in the CDR3. The germline V gene encodes CDR1 SGHRS and CDR2 YFSETQ. With 0 bases removed from V and 1 base from J, the gap between germline ends came to 11 bases. The CDR3 bases are TGCGCCAGCAGCTTGGCGGCAGTGGAGTCTGGAAACACCATATATTTT. Its protein product is CASSLAAVESGNTIYF.

The V gene is TRBV30, the J gene TRBJ1-1, with TRBD1 matching 12 bases. CDR1 is GTSNPN, CDR2 SVGIG, per germline (reference sequence). The CDR3 length is 16 residues. The trim removed 0 bases at V and 3 bases at J, leaving 5 bases unmatched. Here the CDR3 DNA reads TGTGCCTGGAGTGTCCCGGGACAGGGGGCCTACACTGAAGCTTTCTTT. This encodes CAWSVPGQGAYTEAFF.

This clone was found a few times. This chain connects TRBV29-1 to TRBJ2-3; 8 bases are a match to TRBD2. Trimming removed 2 bases from V and 6 bases from J; junction bases left unmatched: 4. The CDR3 is 13 residues long. Germline CDR1 reads SQVTM; CDR2 reads ANQGSEA. The CDR3 here is CSVEWREVDTQYF. Written as DNA, the CDR3 is TGCAGCGTTGAATGGCGGGAGGTCGATACGCAGTATTTT.

The chain combines TRBV27 with TRBJ2-7; the match to TRBD2 covers 7 bases. V shed 1 base and J 0 bases; nucleotides not matched to a gene: 0. The CDR3 covers 14 residues. Germline CDR1 is MNHEY and CDR2 is SMNVEV (reference sequence). The CDR3 region is CASSLWGGSYEQYF. In nucleotides, the CDR3 is TGTGCCAGCAGTTTATGGGGGGGCTCCTACGAGCAGTACTTC.

The chain employs TRBV28 and TRBJ2-6, with D possibly TRBD1 on 6 matching bases. Germline CDR1 is MDHEN and CDR2 is SYDVKM. The CDR3 runs 16 residues. The V end lost 8 bases, the J end lost 1 base, and 15 bases lay between the germline ends. CDR3 region: CASGTRGLSGANVLTF. The CDR3, as DNA: TGTGCCAGCGGAACTAGGGGGTTGTCTGGGGCCAACGTCCTGACTTTC.

This chain uses TRBV5-1 with TRBJ2-1; 8 bases map to TRBD2. The CDR3 spans 16 residues. The V segment lost 1 base and the J segment 3 bases; nucleotides outside the gene matches: 6. CDR1 and CDR2 from the germline V gene are SGHRS and YFSETQ. In nucleotides, the CDR3 is TGCGCCAGCAGCTTGTCTCCGGGAGGGCTCTACAATGAGCAGTTCTTC. Residues: CASSLSPGGLYNEQFF.

V and J are TRBV15 and TRBJ2-3; the D gene is possibly TRBD2 (6 bases). The V gene lost 0 bases and the J gene lost 4 bases, with 14 bases spanning the gap. CDR1 is LNHNV, CDR2 YYDKDF, per germline (reference sequence). This CDR3 has 16 residues. The CDR3 DNA sequence: TGTGCCACCAGCAGAGAGTTTGGAGGGCCCCCAGATACGCAGTATTTT. Translating it yields CATSREFGGPPDTQYF.

This sequence joins TRBV30 and TRBJ2-7; 8 bases fit TRBD2. The CDR3 runs to 14 residues. The J segment lost 6 bases and the V segment lost 2 bases, leaving 9 bases of the junction unmatched. Germline V gene sequence: CDR1 GTSNPN, CDR2 SVGIG (reference sequence). The CDR3 DNA is TGTGCCTGGAGTTCACGCAGCGGGAGCGTCGAGCAGTACTTC. Amino acid sequence: CAWSSRSGSVEQYF.

This clone was counted a few times. The V gene is TRBV7-3, the J gene TRBJ1-1; D is unresolved. Germline lookup yields CDR1 SGHTA and CDR2 FQGTGA. V was cut by 5 bases and J by 5 bases, with 15 bases left in between. The CDR3 is 14 residues long. CDR3: CASSLYPVSTEAFF. The CDR3 nucleotides are TGTGCCAGCAGCCTTTACCCTGTGAGTACTGAAGCTTTCTTT.

This clone was picked up a small number of times. The chain uses TRBV18 and TRBJ2-7, with 7 nucleotides matching TRBD2. Unmatched junction bases numbered 3, after V lost 2 bases and J lost 5 bases. Germline V CDR1 and CDR2: KGHSH, LQKENI. The CDR3 runs 13 residues. The CDR3 coding sequence is TGTGCCAGCTCACCATACGGGGGGAACGAGCAGTACTTC. This encodes CASSPYGGNEQYF.

This clone has just a few counts. The chain carries TRBV30 and TRBJ2-5; D is undetermined. Germline V gives CDR1 GTSNPN, CDR2 SVGIG (reference sequence). The CDR3 contains 13 residues. Trimming shortened V by 0 bases and J by 2 bases, and 7 bases separated the two germline ends. The CDR3 DNA reads TGTGCCTGGAGTGTAAAAGCTCAAGAGACCCAGTACTTC. It codes for CAWSVKAQETQYF.

With respect to this clone: Additional DNA sequences in this sample encode the identical CDR3. The rearrangement links TRBV11-3 to TRBJ2-5, with 15 bases aligning to TRBD2. The V and J ends lost 3 bases and 4 bases, in that order; junction bases with no gene match: 0. This CDR3 spans 15 amino acids. Per germline, CDR1 SGHNT and CDR2 YENEEA. The CDR3 nucleotides are TGTGCCAGCAGCTTGGGACTAGCGGGAGGAGAGACCCAGTACTTC. Translating gives CASSLGLAGGETQYF. Complete variable domain (other parts from reference TRBV11-3 and TRBJ2-5): EAGVVQSPRYKIIEKKQPVAFWCNPISGHNTLYWYLQNLGQGPELLIRYENEEAVDDSQLPKDRFSAERLKGVDSTLKIQPAELGDSAVYLCASSLGLAGGETQYFGPGTRLLVL.

This clone was seen more than once but under ten times. The chain is built from TRBV6-5 and TRBJ2-7; maybe TRBD1 (5 bases). V lost 0 bases, J lost 3 bases, and 12 bases lay in between. The length of the CDR3 is 15 residues. Germline CDR1 and CDR2: MNHEY and SVGAGI. CDR3 DNA sequence: TGTGCCAGCAGTTACTCGCTTCAGGGCCACTACGAGCAGTACTTC. Protein: CASSYSLQGHYEQYF.

The gene calls are TRBV13 and TRBJ1-2; D ambiguous. Germline V gene lookup returns CDR1 PRHDT and CDR2 FYEKMQ (reference sequence). The V and J ends lost 2 bases and 0 bases respectively, with 7 bases between them. The CDR3 extends over 14 amino acids. The CDR3 here is CASSLFSANYGYTF. CDR3 DNA: TGTGCCAGCAGCTTATTCTCAGCTAACTATGGCTACACCTTC.

The chain links TRBV29-1 to TRBJ1-1; D uncertain. The CDR3 has 11 amino acids. Germline-derived CDR1 and CDR2 are SQVTM and ANQGSEA. V gave up 4 bases and J gave up 3 bases, with 6 bases separating them. The CDR3 region is CSVVGHTEAFF. In nucleotides, the CDR3 is TGCAGCGTTGTTGGGCACACTGAAGCTTTCTTT. The full variable domain, its missing parts supplied by reference TRBV29-1 and TRBJ1-1, is SAVISQKPSRDICQRGTSLTIQCQVDSQVTMMFWYRQQPGQSLTLIATANQGSEATYESGFVIDKFPISRPNLTFSTLTVSNMSPEDSSIYLCSVVGHTEAFFGQGTRLTVV.

This clone has a handful of counts. V gene TRBV28 combines with J gene TRBJ2-4, with 7 nucleotides matching TRBD1. In germline, CDR1 is MDHEN, CDR2 SYDVKM. With V trimmed by 4 bases and J by 7 bases, 7 bases remained unmatched. The CDR3 has 14 residues. The CDR3 bases are TGTGCCAGCAGTTCCGGACAGGAGCCCAACATTCAGTACTTC. Its translation: CASSSGQEPNIQYF.

This chain connects TRBV28 to TRBJ1-4; tentative D call: TRBD1 (6 bases). V dropped 5 bases and J dropped 8 bases, with 18 bases sitting between them. CDR1 MDHEN and CDR2 SYDVKM come from the germline V gene. The length of the CDR3 is 15 residues. The CDR3 DNA is TGTGCCAGCAGTCTCCCGGGGGGCTCGGGGGAAAAACTGTTTTTT. Protein sequence: CASSLPGGSGEKLFF.

This sequence joins TRBV5-6 and TRBJ2-7; 8 bases match TRBD2. CDR1 is SGHDT and CDR2 is YYEEEE in the germline V gene. There are 12 residues in the CDR3. V was pared by 4 bases and J by 9 bases, with 6 bases of the junction left unmatched. Here the CDR3 reads CASSISGTVQYF. The CDR3 DNA reads as TGTGCCAGCAGCATTAGCGGGACCGTGCAGTACTTC.

This chain connects TRBV18 to TRBJ2-5, with D maybe TRBD1 (5 bases). V shed 3 bases and J shed 5 bases, with 19 bases lying between them. The CDR3 loop spans 16 amino acids. Germline CDR1 KGHSH, CDR2 LQKENI. The CDR3 nucleotides read TGTGCCAGCTCACCTAGCAAAGGGGCCACTGCGGAGACCCAGTACTTC. Its protein is CASSPSKGATAETQYF.

The J gene is TRBJ2-5, the V gene TRBV7-3; weak D call: TRBD2 (6 bases). V was pared by 5 bases and J by 1 base, with 11 bases between. Per germline, CDR1 SGHTA and CDR2 FQGTGA. The CDR3 consists of 14 residues. The CDR3 reads CASSLAGIQETQYF. The CDR3, as DNA: TGTGCCAGCAGCCTGGCGGGAATCCAAGAGACCCAGTACTTC. Full variable domain (missing parts from reference TRBV7-3 and TRBJ2-5): GAGVSQTPSNKVTEKGKYVELRCDPISGHTALYWYRQSLGQGPEFLIYFQGTGAADDSGLPNDRFFAVRPEGSVSTLKIQRTERGDSAVYLCASSLAGIQETQYFGPGTRLLVL.

The chain joins TRBV9 to TRBJ1-1; TRBD1 aligns across 9 bases. The CDR3 contains 17 residues. V lost 0 bases, J lost 1 base, and 7 bases stayed unmatched. The germline V gene encodes CDR1 SGDLS and CDR2 YYNGEE. This CDR3 is CASSVGYRGHGNTEAFF. The CDR3 DNA follows: TGTGCCAGCAGCGTAGGATACAGGGGGCATGGGAACACTGAAGCTTTCTTT.

This clone was detected once. This chain joins TRBV6-6 and TRBJ2-7, with 7 bases that match TRBD1. Losses at the gene ends were 5 bases for V and 2 bases for J; bases not matched to a gene: 12. Germline V lookup: CDR1 MNHNY, CDR2 SVGAGI (reference sequence). The CDR3 is made up of 16 amino acids. CDR3 sequence reads: CASSALRDRLTYEQYF. In nucleotides, the CDR3 is TGTGCCAGCAGTGCCCTCAGGGACAGATTAACCTACGAGCAGTACTTC.

The chain uses TRBV15 and TRBJ2-3; D not resolved. The V gene's germline CDR1 is LNHNV and CDR2 YYDKDF (reference sequence). V shed 5 bases and J shed 4 bases, with 16 bases lying between them. This CDR3 comprises 15 residues. The CDR3 here is CATSPRLPGSDTQYF. Here the CDR3 DNA reads TGTGCCACCAGCCCTCGCCTCCCGGGTTCAGATACGCAGTATTTT.

Comments on this clone: Other nucleotide sequences in the sample specify the same CDR3. J is TRBJ2-1 and V is TRBV29-1, with 7 bases fitting TRBD2. The CDR3 contains 15 residues. CDR1 and CDR2 (germline): SQVTM, ANQGSEA. Germline trimming cut 1 base from V and 0 bases from J; bases unmatched to any gene: 3. The CDR3 sequence is CSVEGGGSSYNEQFF. CDR3 DNA sequence: TGCAGCGTTGAAGGTGGCGGGAGCTCCTACAATGAGCAGTTCTTC.

A few counts support this clone. The chain couples TRBV18 to TRBJ2-1; 11 nucleotides line up with TRBD2. With 3 bases clipped from V and 12 bases from J, the junction kept 4 bases outside the gene matches. Per the germline V gene, CDR1 is KGHSH and CDR2 is LQKENI. CDR3 size: 13 residues. CDR3 nucleotides: TGTGCCAGCTCACCGGGACTAGCGGAGGGGCAGTTCTTC. As protein: CASSPGLAEGQFF.

This clone was seen a handful of times. The chain links TRBV7-9 to TRBJ2-4, with 7 bases lining up with TRBD1. The length of the CDR3 is 13 residues. Germline V gene sequence: CDR1 SEHNR, CDR2 FQNEAQ (reference sequence). V lost 8 bases, J lost 1 base, and 2 bases stayed unmatched. CDR3 region: CASQQGAKNIQYF. CDR3 DNA: TGTGCCAGCCAACAGGGGGCCAAAAACATTCAGTACTTC.